The present T cell receptor (beta chain) was sequenced within a study of control samples from healthy donors and cancer patients (TCRdb year 2020). The library was made by the immunoSEQ multiplex PCR assay. As stored in TCRdb, this immuneACCESS dataset retains in-frame rearrangements with V and J assigned. A fraction of the clones does not appear; measured against another copy, unresolved V genes explain less than half of the discrepancy, and the remainder lacks a known reason. The sample table shows 90,000 to 100,000 clones, and around three quarters are seen once. Under 12% of the sample goes to the ten largest clones. A remark on this clone: There is no known antigen for this receptor. One base away there is no much larger clone; base qualities are not given.

The CDR3 covers 17 residues, taking in both the cysteine and the phenylalanine. The only DNA kept is the CDR3, 51 bases in frame from the first base. Unmatched junction bases come to 11, with V trimmed by 5 bases and J by 9 bases. As encoded in the germline V gene, CDR1 is SGHTA while CDR2 is FQGNSA. Recombination connected TRBV7-2 to TRBJ2-1, and TRBD2 matches 15 of the central bases. Sequencing was carried out using blood. The sequence was obtained from a woman in her 30s in good health. CDR3 reads: CASSPRTSGGADGEQFF. The DNA sequence reads TGTGCCAGCAGCCCCAGGACTAGCGGGGGGGCCGATGGTGAGCAGTTCTTC.